A single sample is the source of the 26 T cell receptor beta chains below, sequenced in a study of CD8 T cells in Susac syndrome. An amount of RNA that ranged from about 0.45 to 1 ug was reverse transcribed with random hexamers. MiXCR, applied by TCRdb to the immunoSEQ multiplex PCR reads, yields one record per CDR3 protein. The table includes about 180,000 distinct CDR3 sequences, roughly 95% detected once. Sequenced input: CD8+ T cells from PBMCs. The origin of the receptors is a human donor with multiple sclerosis.

The chain carries TRBV12-3 or TRBV12-4 and TRBJ1-5; 9 nucleotides line up with TRBD1. The V segment lost 8 bases and the J segment 5 bases; nucleotides outside the gene matches: 7. The CDR3 sequence is 14 residues long. The CDR3 protein is CASSPGQGYQPQHF. Here the CDR3 DNA reads TGTGCCAGCTCTCCGGGACAGGGTTATCAGCCCCAGCATTTT.

V usage is TRBV7-2 and J usage is TRBJ2-1, with D uncertain. Germline V gene sequence: CDR1 SGHTA, CDR2 FQGNSA. CDR3 length equals 16 residues. Trimming shortened V by 5 bases and J by 0 bases, and 14 bases separated the two germline ends. The CDR3 nucleotides read TGTGCCAGCAGCCCGCACTCCCTAAGCTCCTACAATGAGCAGTTCTTC. Protein sequence: CASSPHSLSSYNEQFF.

V is TRBV20-1 and J is TRBJ2-1, with 7 bases aligning to TRBD1. Losses at the gene ends were 0 bases for V and 8 bases for J; bases not matched to a gene: 16. This CDR3 is built from 17 residues. Germline CDR1 DFQATT, CDR2 SNEGSKA (reference sequence). In nucleotides, the CDR3 is TGCAGTGCTAGAGATCCCTGGACAGGACCACCGACAGATGAGCAGTTCTTC. Its protein product is CSARDPWTGPPTDEQFF.

As DNA, the CDR3 is TGTGCCAGCAGCCCTGGGACAGGGAATCAGGCGAGTGGCTACACCTTC. Its protein product is CASSPGTGNQASGYTF. The rearrangement links TRBV7-6 to TRBJ1-2; 9 bases match TRBD1. This CDR3 region has 16 residues. V lost 5 bases, J lost 7 bases, and 14 bases stayed unmatched. Germline V CDR1 and CDR2: SGHVS, FNYEAQ.

V gene TRBV29-1 combines with J gene TRBJ2-2; no clear D gene. The length of the CDR3 is 10 residues. The V end lost 6 bases, the J end lost 5 bases, and 4 bases lay between the germline ends. From germline, CDR1 is SQVTM and CDR2 ANQGSEA. Here the CDR3 reads CSVLTGELFF. For the CDR3, the DNA is TGCAGCGTCCTAACCGGGGAGCTGTTTTTT.

This rearrangement joins TRBV9 to TRBJ1-1; D remains unclear. Germline loops: CDR1 SGDLS, CDR2 YYNGEE. The CDR3 has 14 amino acids. V lost 0 bases and J lost 8, with 14 bases in between. DNA for the CDR3: TGTGCCAGCAGCGTAGTCTCGGGGAGCACAGAAGCTTTCTTT. It is translated as CASSVVSGSTEAFF. Based on the CDR3 plus reference TRBV9 and TRBJ1-1, the full variable domain is DSGVTQTPKHLITATGQRVTLRCSPRSGDLSVYWYQQSLDQGLQFLIQYYNGEERAKGNILERFSAQQFPDLHSELNLSSLELGDSALYFCASSVVSGSTEAFFGQGTRLTVV.

This chain joins TRBV9 and TRBJ1-1; D gene uncertain. Per the germline V gene, CDR1 is SGDLS and CDR2 is YYNGEE. Trimming pared 0 bases from V and 4 bases from J, leaving 7 bases between. The CDR3 has 13 amino acids. The DNA of the CDR3 is TGTGCCAGCAGCGTAGGGGTAGTCACTGAAGCTTTCTTT. Amino acids: CASSVGVVTEAFF. The entire variable domain, with the rest obtained from reference TRBV9 and TRBJ1-1, is as follows: DSGVTQTPKHLITATGQRVTLRCSPRSGDLSVYWYQQSLDQGLQFLIQYYNGEERAKGNILERFSAQQFPDLHSELNLSSLELGDSALYFCASSVGVVTEAFFGQGTRLTVV.

The V and J genes are TRBV29-1 and TRBJ2-7; TRBD1 might be the D (6 bases). The CDR3 totals 12 residues. Trimming removed 5 bases at V and 6 bases at J, with 14 bases between. From germline, CDR1 is SQVTM and CDR2 ANQGSEA. In nucleotides, the CDR3 is TGCAGCGTTAACGAGCTGGGGGCCGAGCAGTACTTC. Its protein is CSVNELGAEQYF.

The chain couples TRBV20-1 to TRBJ2-7, with 7 bases that match TRBD2. Germline CDR1 and CDR2: DFQATT and SNEGSKA (reference sequence). The CDR3 runs to 14 residues. Trimming took 6 bases from V and 1 from J; bases not matched to a gene: 9. In nucleotides, the CDR3 is TGCAGTGCCCTCAAGCGGGACGCGTCCTACGAGCAGTACTTC. It codes for CSALKRDASYEQYF.

The rearrangement joins TRBV30 to TRBJ1-2; 9 bases agree with TRBD1. The germline CDR1 and CDR2 sequences are GTSNPN and SVGIG (reference sequence). The CDR3 extends over 20 amino acids. J was trimmed by 5 bases and V by 3 bases; bases with no gene match: 25. The CDR3 here is CAWRLIGTGKNPAEIYGYTF. In DNA, the CDR3 is TGTGCCTGGAGATTAATCGGGACAGGGAAAAATCCCGCCGAGATTTATGGCTACACCTTC.

The genes are TRBV5-1 and TRBJ2-1; D gene ambiguous. The germline V gene has CDR1 SGHRS and CDR2 YFSETQ. The CDR3 consists of 12 residues. V was pared by 6 bases and J by 5 bases, with 9 bases between. CDR3 protein: CASNSYDNEQFF. CDR3 nucleotides: TGCGCCAGCAATTCCTACGACAATGAGCAGTTCTTC.

This rearrangement joins TRBV12-3 or TRBV12-4 to TRBJ1-1; 9 positions agree with TRBD1. The V and J ends lost 6 bases and 6 bases, in that order; junction bases with no gene match: 8. CDR3 length equals 14 residues. CDR3 coding DNA: TGTGCCAGCAGATTAAAAGGACAGGGGTCTGAAGCTTTCTTT. Its protein product is CASRLKGQGSEAFF.

The chain uses TRBV27 and TRBJ2-1, with 8 bases matching TRBD2. This CDR3 has 16 residues. Germline CDR1 and CDR2: MNHEY and SMNVEV (reference sequence). After removal of 5 bases from V and 6 bases from J, the junction contained 12 bases not matched to a gene. The CDR3 DNA sequence: TGTGCCAGCAGTGCCTCCCCCCCCGGGACTAGCAATGAGCAGTTCTTC. This translates into CASSASPPGTSNEQFF.

The J gene is TRBJ1-5, the V gene TRBV27; D gene ambiguous. The CDR3 is 15 amino acids. V lost 0 bases and J 2 bases, leaving 8 bases between the germline ends. Per germline, CDR1 MNHEY and CDR2 SMNVEV (reference sequence). The CDR3 nucleotides are TGTGCCAGCAGTTTATCGATTGGGGGCAATCAGCCCCAGCATTTT. Amino acids: CASSLSIGGNQPQHF.

The chain carries TRBV6-6 and TRBJ2-3, with D possibly being TRBD1 or TRBD2 (5 bases each). This CDR3 comprises 16 residues. Germline lookup yields CDR1 MNHNY and CDR2 SVGAGI (reference sequence). Trimming shortened V by 6 bases and J by 1 base, and 17 bases separated the two germline ends. The CDR3 nucleotides read TGTGCCAGCAGCTCTATGGGGGTACTGGGCACAGATACGCAGTATTTT. Protein: CASSSMGVLGTDTQYF.

The V and J genes are TRBV20-1 and TRBJ2-7, with D perhaps TRBD1 (5 bases). The CDR3 spans 13 residues. Trimming pared 3 bases from V and 3 bases from J, leaving 12 bases between. Germline V gene sequence: CDR1 DFQATT, CDR2 SNEGSKA (reference sequence). Written as DNA, the CDR3 is TGCAGTGCTAGTTTGGGGCGCTACTACGAGCAGTACTTC. It is translated as CSASLGRYYEQYF.

The rearrangement links TRBV6-1 to TRBJ2-3, with a tentative D call TRBD2 (6 bases). Trimming took 6 bases from V and 4 from J, leaving 23 bases between them. Germline V CDR1 and CDR2: MNHNS, SASEGT. CDR3 length: 17 amino acids. DNA for the CDR3: TGTGCCAGCAGGGGATGGGAGGTTGGGGTCCTGGCAGATACGCAGTATTTT. Translation gives CASRGWEVGVLADTQYF.

This rearrangement joins TRBV20-1 to TRBJ1-4; the D gene is possibly TRBD1 (6 bases). The ends were cut back, 6 bases at V and 0 bases at J, with 11 bases in the middle. This CDR3 is 14 amino acids long. Germline CDR1 DFQATT, CDR2 SNEGSKA (reference sequence). The CDR3 coding sequence is TGCAGTGCAATGGACAGAACAACTAATGAAAAACTGTTTTTT. Translation gives CSAMDRTTNEKLFF.

To note about this clonotype: Its ends do not fully match the called genes, so a read error is possible. The DNA of the CDR3 is TGTGCCAGCAATCAGGGGGCCGGCCCTTACAATGGGCAGTTCTTC. Translation: CASNQGAGPYNGQFF. The rearrangement uses TRBV2 and TRBJ2-1; TRBD1 aligns across 8 bases. Germline lookup yields CDR1 SNHLY and CDR2 FYNNEI. CDR3 length: 15 residues.

This chain joins TRBV19 and TRBJ2-7; 8 bases agree with TRBD1. Per germline, CDR1 LNHDA and CDR2 SQIVND (reference sequence). Trimming removed 6 bases from V and 1 base from J; junction bases left unmatched: 5. This CDR3 spans 14 amino acids. CDR3 DNA sequence: TGTGCCAGTAGCGAAAGACAGGGGTCCTACGAGCAGTACTTC. Protein: CASSERQGSYEQYF.

The chain recombines TRBV5-6 with TRBJ2-7; no reliable D call. The CDR3 loop spans 11 amino acids. Germline V gene lookup returns CDR1 SGHDT and CDR2 YYEEEE. V dropped 0 bases and J dropped 6 bases, with 4 bases sitting between them. Written as DNA, the CDR3 is TGTGCCAGCAGCTTGGGAATCGAGCAGTACTTC. This translates into CASSLGIEQYF.

The CDR3 region has the DNA TGTGCCAGCAGCTTAGGTTCTGGGTTCGGCAAAAACATTCAGTACTTC. Translated, it gives CASSLGSGFGKNIQYF. The chain is built from TRBV7-9 and TRBJ2-4; no firm D call. V shed 1 base and J shed 3 bases, with 13 bases lying between them. The CDR3 runs 16 residues. Germline CDR1 SEHNR, CDR2 FQNEAQ (reference sequence).

The chain recombines TRBV29-1 with TRBJ1-2; D is undetermined. Trimming left V 1 base short and J 11 bases short, with 5 bases between. CDR3 size: 9 residues. Germline V gives CDR1 SQVTM, CDR2 ANQGSEA. As DNA, the CDR3 is TGCAGCGTTGAAGGGACTTACACCTTC. Protein product: CSVEGTYTF.

The chain employs TRBV28 and TRBJ2-5, with 7 bases matching TRBD2. The CDR3 length is 14 residues. Germline CDR1 is MDHEN and CDR2 is SYDVKM. V was clipped by 6 bases and J by 3 bases; unmatched bases: 7. CDR3 nucleotides: TGTGCCAGCAGCCTGCTAGCGGCTAAAGAGACCCAGTACTTC. Its translation: CASSLLAAKETQYF.

The chain employs TRBV11-2 and TRBJ1-2; D is unresolved. V dropped 1 base and J dropped 4 bases, with 7 bases sitting between them. This CDR3 spans 13 amino acids. Germline V gene data show CDR1 as SGHAT and CDR2 as FQNNGV. CDR3 residues: CASSLVVGYGYTF. CDR3 nucleotides: TGTGCCAGCAGCTTAGTCGTGGGCTATGGCTACACCTTC.

CDR3 amino acids: CASKAAADTQYF. For the CDR3, the DNA is TGTGCCAGCAAGGCTGCGGCAGATACGCAGTATTTT. This chain links TRBV12-3 or TRBV12-4 with TRBJ2-3, with D unclear. Trimming removed 7 bases at V and 4 bases at J, with 9 bases between. The length of the CDR3 is 12 residues.